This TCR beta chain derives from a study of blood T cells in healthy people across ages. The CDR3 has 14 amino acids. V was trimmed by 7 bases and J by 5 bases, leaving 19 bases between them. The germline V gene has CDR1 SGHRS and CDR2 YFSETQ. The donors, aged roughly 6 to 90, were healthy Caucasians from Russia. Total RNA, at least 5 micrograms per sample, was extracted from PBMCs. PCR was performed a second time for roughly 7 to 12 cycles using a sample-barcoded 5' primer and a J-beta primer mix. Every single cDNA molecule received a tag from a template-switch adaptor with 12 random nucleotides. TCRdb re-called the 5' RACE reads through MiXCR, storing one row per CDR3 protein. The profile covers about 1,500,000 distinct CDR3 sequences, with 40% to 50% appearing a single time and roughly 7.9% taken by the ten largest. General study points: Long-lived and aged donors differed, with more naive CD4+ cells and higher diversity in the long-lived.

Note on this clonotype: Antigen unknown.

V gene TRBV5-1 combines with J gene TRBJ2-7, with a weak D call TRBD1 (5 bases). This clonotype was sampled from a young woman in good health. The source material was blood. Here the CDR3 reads CASSRAGSVDEQYF. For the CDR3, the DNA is TGCGCCAGCTCCCGGGCAGGGTCGGTCGACGAGCAGTACTTC. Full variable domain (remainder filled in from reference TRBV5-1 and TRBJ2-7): KAGVTQTPRYLIKTRGQQVTLSCSPISGHRSVSWYQQTPGQGLQFLFEYFSETQRNKGNFPGRFSGRQFSNSRSEMNVSTLELGDSALYLCASSRAGSVDEQYFGPGTRLTVT.